Shown below are 21 T cell receptor beta chains from a single sample sequenced in a study of tumor T cells in aggressive B-cell lymphoma. Produced via immunoSEQ multiplex PCR; TCRdb's table is partial and in-frame only. The data show 4,500 to 5,500 clones, 90% to 95% seen once. Sequenced sample: tumor tissue. The receptors come from an adult with diffuse large B cell lymphoma.

The chain links TRBV5-1 to TRBJ2-1; perhaps TRBD1 as D (5 bases). V was shortened by 4 bases and J by 3 bases, with 11 bases between the two germline ends. Per germline, CDR1 SGHRS and CDR2 YFSETQ. This CDR3 comprises 14 residues. The CDR3, as DNA: TGCGCCAGCAGCAATGGAGACAGCTACAATGAGCAGTTCTTC. Encoded protein: CASSNGDSYNEQFF.

The chain links TRBV7-2 to TRBJ2-4; a possible D gene is TRBD2 (6 bases). V was cut by 0 bases and J by 1 base, with 13 bases left in between. This CDR3 region has 17 residues. The germline gives CDR1 SGHTA, CDR2 FQGNSA. In DNA form, the CDR3 reads TGTGCCAGCAGCTTAGCACCGGGACTCCACGCCAAAAACATTCAGTACTTC. This sequence encodes CASSLAPGLHAKNIQYF.

This chain links TRBV21-1 with TRBJ2-2; TRBD1 is the table's D call, not checked against the DNA. TRBV21-1 is a recognized pseudogene. This CDR3 contains 17 residues. CDR3 DNA sequence: TGTGCCAGCAGCCTCGACACGGGGACAGGGGTCACCGGGGAGCTGTTTTTT. This codes for CASSLDTGTGVTGELFF.

This chain connects TRBV9 to TRBJ1-4; 7 bases match TRBD1. The CDR3 has 14 residues. CDR1 and CDR2 (germline): SGDLS, YYNGEE. Unmatched junction bases numbered 6, after V lost 3 bases and J lost 7 bases. The CDR3: CASSGSGTVEKLFF. The CDR3 DNA sequence: TGTGCCAGCAGCGGGTCCGGGACAGTTGAAAAACTGTTTTTT.

This chain uses TRBV6-4 with TRBJ2-2, with 7 bases that match TRBD2. The CDR3 has 14 residues. Per germline, CDR1 MRHNA and CDR2 SNTAGT. The trim removed 6 bases at V and 7 bases at J, leaving 8 bases unmatched. The DNA for the CDR3 is TGTGCCAGCAGCGTCGGGACTACAGGCGGGGAGCTGTTTTTT. Translation gives CASSVGTTGGELFF.

This sequence joins TRBV5-1 and TRBJ2-5, with TRBD1 as a possible D gene (6 bases). V dropped 2 bases and J dropped 1 base, with 9 bases sitting between them. Looked up from germline, CDR1 is SGHRS and CDR2 is YFSETQ. The CDR3 runs 14 residues. CDR3 sequence: CASSLQGAQETQYF. As DNA, the CDR3 is TGCGCCAGCAGCTTACAGGGTGCCCAAGAGACCCAGTACTTC.

As DNA, the CDR3 is TGTGCCAGCAGCTTCGAAGGTAGCGTTAGGGTAGATACGCAGTATTTT. It is translated as CASSFEGSVRVDTQYF. The rearrangement links TRBV5-6 to TRBJ2-3, with TRBD2 as a possible D gene (5 bases). This CDR3 spans 16 amino acids. The germline gives CDR1 SGHDT, CDR2 YYEEEE. Trimming removed 2 bases from V and 5 bases from J, with 18 bases in between.

The rearrangement uses TRBV7-2 and TRBJ1-6; D uncertain. The CDR3 sequence is 16 residues long. V shed 4 bases and J shed 4 bases, with 14 bases lying between them. Germline V gene lookup returns CDR1 SGHTA and CDR2 FQGNSA. The CDR3: CASSSEEVQYNSPLHF. DNA for the CDR3: TGTGCCAGCAGCTCCGAAGAGGTTCAATATAATTCACCCCTCCACTTT.

This chain links TRBV7-2 with TRBJ2-7; maybe TRBD2 (5 bases). Per the germline V gene, CDR1 is SGHTA and CDR2 is FQGNSA. Trimming cost V 4 bases and J 3 bases, with 10 bases left between them. CDR3 size: 13 residues. CDR3 in amino acids: CASSSNRDYEQYF. The CDR3 region has the DNA TGTGCCAGCAGCTCTAACCGGGACTACGAGCAGTACTTC. Full variable domain (outside the CDR3, taken from reference TRBV7-2 and TRBJ2-7): GAGVSQSPSNKVTEKGKDVELRCDPISGHTALYWYRQSLGQGLEFLIYFQGNSAPDKSGLPSDRFSAERTGGSVSTLTIQRTQQEDSAVYLCASSSNRDYEQYFGPGTRLTVT.

This chain connects TRBV9 to TRBJ2-7, with TRBD1 matching 7 bases. Trimming cost V 6 bases and J 6 bases; bases outside gene matches: 6. Per germline, CDR1 SGDLS and CDR2 YYNGEE. The CDR3 length is 12 residues. CDR3 amino acids: CASNLPGGEQYF. CDR3 bases: TGTGCCAGCAACTTGCCAGGGGGCGAGCAGTACTTC.

The V and J genes are TRBV4-3 and TRBJ1-6; possibly TRBD1 for D (5 bases). Trimming cost V 0 bases and J 4 bases, with 13 bases left between them. CDR3 size: 17 residues. CDR1 is LGHNA, CDR2 YSLEER, per germline. The CDR3 sequence: CASSQDFTGEYNSPLHF. DNA of the CDR3: TGCGCCAGCAGCCAAGATTTCACAGGAGAATATAATTCACCCCTCCACTTT.

This clone was counted once. The chain links TRBV28 to TRBJ2-5, with 7 bases that match TRBD1. The J call may be mistaken, given a closer DNA end match to TRBJ2-7. Germline CDR1 MDHEN, CDR2 SYDVKM. The CDR3 runs to 13 residues. In nucleotides, the CDR3 is TGTGCCAGCACTTACCAGGGGGCCTACGAGCAGTACTTC. It encodes CASTYQGAYEQYF.

In its sample, this clone was seen once. The chain links TRBV4-3 to TRBJ2-3; 11 nucleotides align to TRBD2. Germline trimming cut 0 bases from V and 5 bases from J; bases unmatched to any gene: 10. The germline CDR1 and CDR2 sequences are LGHNA and YSLEER. The CDR3 is 18 amino acids. The CDR3 here is CASSQDDPSGRLVDTQYF. CDR3 sequence (DNA): TGCGCCAGCAGCCAAGATGACCCTAGCGGGAGGCTGGTAGATACGCAGTATTTT.

The chain combines TRBV7-2 with TRBJ2-7, with 7 bases matching TRBD2. The length of the CDR3 is 16 residues. V was pared by 5 bases and J by 3 bases, with 13 bases of the junction left unmatched. The germline gives CDR1 SGHTA, CDR2 FQGNSA. The CDR3 region has the DNA TGTGCCAGCAGCCCCCAATGGGGGGGAGGGCTCTACGAGCAGTACTTC. Amino acids: CASSPQWGGGLYEQYF.

The rearrangement uses TRBV7-9 and TRBJ2-3, with D tentatively TRBD1 (6 bases). V lost 3 bases and J 6 bases, leaving 13 bases between the germline ends. The V gene's germline CDR1 is SEHNR and CDR2 FQNEAQ (reference sequence). This CDR3 region has 14 residues. The CDR3 region has the DNA TGTGCCAGCAGCTTCAGGGGTCTAGCCGATACGCAGTATTTT. Protein product: CASSFRGLADTQYF.

The chain joins TRBV4-1 to TRBJ2-3; the D gene is possibly TRBD1 (5 bases). This CDR3 spans 14 amino acids. Germline V lookup: CDR1 MGHRA, CDR2 YSYEKL. Trimming removed 4 bases at V and 6 bases at J, with 14 bases between. CDR3 in amino acids: CASSPGAVRDTQYF. CDR3 DNA: TGCGCCAGCAGCCCTGGGGCCGTACGGGATACGCAGTATTTT.

This clone was observed a handful of times. The gene calls are TRBV10-1 and TRBJ1-4, with D unresolved. The germline V gene encodes CDR1 WNHNN and CDR2 SYGVQD (reference sequence). The CDR3 totals 14 residues. V was shortened by 1 base and J by 4 bases, with 7 bases between the two germline ends. In nucleotides, the CDR3 is TGCGCCAGCAGTGAGTGGCAAGTTAATGAAAAACTGTTTTTT. It encodes CASSEWQVNEKLFF.

The J gene is TRBJ2-1, the V gene TRBV4-3; TRBD2 agrees at 12 bases. This CDR3 has 16 residues. Trimming removed 0 bases from V and 6 bases from J; junction bases left unmatched: 3. Per the germline V gene, CDR1 is LGHNA and CDR2 is YSLEER. The CDR3 DNA sequence: TGCGCCAGCAGCCAAGATCGGGGACTAGCGGGCAATGAGCAGTTCTTC. It yields the protein CASSQDRGLAGNEQFF.

The rearrangement links TRBV7-9 to TRBJ2-3; no clear D gene. The CDR3 is made up of 15 amino acids. Deletions cut 5 bases from V and 0 bases from J, with 12 bases between. The germline CDR1 and CDR2 sequences are SEHNR and FQNEAQ (reference sequence). CDR3 DNA: TGTGCCAGCAGCGCAAAAACAGTAAGCACAGATACGCAGTATTTT. It codes for CASSAKTVSTDTQYF.

The chain joins TRBV6-5 to TRBJ1-3, with D perhaps TRBD1 (6 bases). Germline CDR1 MNHEY, CDR2 SVGAGI. Trimming took off 6 bases at V and 0 bases at J, with 12 bases between the two ends. CDR3 length equals 15 residues. The CDR3 spells CASRAGVFSGNTIYF. DNA for the CDR3: TGTGCCAGCAGGGCAGGGGTTTTCTCTGGAAACACCATATATTTT.

The chain recombines TRBV2 with TRBJ1-1; 8 bases are shared with TRBD1. The V gene's germline CDR1 is SNHLY and CDR2 FYNNEI. The V gene end was trimmed by 1 base and the J gene end by 5 bases; junction bases not matched to a gene: 0. This CDR3 contains 13 residues. CDR3 nucleotides: TGTGCCAGCAGTGAAGGGACAGGGACTGAAGCTTTCTTT. Translation gives CASSEGTGTEAFF.